The 14 T cell receptor beta chains listed next were all sequenced from one sample in a study of T-cell memory formation after mild COVID-19. TCRdb itself ran the 5' RACE reads through MiXCR, one entry per CDR3 protein. The sample shows about 120,000 distinct CDR3 sequences, about 17% of them seen only once. The specimen sequenced was PBMCs or a T cell subset sorted from them (not recorded which). The receptors were gathered from an adult woman who had mild COVID-19 (a few samples of this study predate the infection). Cell type and time point are not known.

The chain combines TRBV6-1 with TRBJ2-7; TRBD1 agrees at 7 bases. The CDR3 is 15 amino acids. Looked up from germline, CDR1 is MNHNS and CDR2 is SASEGT. J gave up 4 bases and V 3 bases, and 9 bases lay outside the gene matches. CDR3 amino acids: CASSELPGQKYEQYF. CDR3 nucleotide sequence: TGTGCCAGCAGTGAGCTACCGGGACAGAAATACGAGCAGTACTTC.

This clonotype was counted between two and nine times. This chain links TRBV3-1 with TRBJ2-5; D not resolved. The CDR3 runs 12 residues. V was pared by 1 base and J by 4 bases, with 4 bases between. Germline V gene data show CDR1 as LGHDT and CDR2 as YNNKEL (reference sequence). The CDR3 DNA follows: TGTGCCAGCAGCCAAGTGGGAGAGACCCAGTACTTC. It specifies CASSQVGETQYF.

This clonotype was found a few times. CDR3 DNA: TGCGCCAGCAGCCCCCGGGCGGGAAACACCTACGAGCAGTACTTC. Its protein is CASSPRAGNTYEQYF. This chain uses TRBV5-1 with TRBJ2-7, with a tentative D call TRBD2 (6 bases). Trimming stripped 4 bases from V and 2 bases from J, with 16 bases between. Germline-derived CDR1 and CDR2 are SGHRS and YFSETQ. CDR3 length: 15 residues.

This clonotype was found a few times. The V call is TRBV10-2, the J call TRBJ1-2; D perhaps matches TRBD1 (5 bases). The CDR3 is made up of 16 amino acids. CDR1 and CDR2 (germline): WSHSY, SAAADI. The V end lost 2 bases, the J end lost 0 bases, and 13 bases lay between the germline ends. The CDR3 nucleotides read TGCGCCAGCAGTGAGGGGGGGATGGGAGCTAACTATGGCTACACCTTC. Amino acid sequence: CASSEGGMGANYGYTF.

The chain carries TRBV2 and TRBJ1-1, with TRBD1 matching 9 bases. V lost 6 bases and J lost 3; bases outside the gene matches: 5. Germline V lookup: CDR1 SNHLY, CDR2 FYNNEI. This CDR3 region has 14 residues. This CDR3 is CASSRTGGYTEAFF. The CDR3 DNA sequence: TGTGCCAGCAGCCGTACAGGGGGCTACACTGAAGCTTTCTTT.

This clonotype was seen only a few times. As DNA, the CDR3 is TGTGCCAGCAGCCGGGACATCACAGATACGCAGTATTTT. Translation: CASSRDITDTQYF. V usage is TRBV7-9 and J usage is TRBJ2-3; a weak D match, TRBD1 (6 bases). V gave up 5 bases and J gave up 2 bases, with 8 bases separating them. Germline CDR1 SEHNR, CDR2 FQNEAQ (reference sequence). CDR3 length: 13 residues.

This clonotype was counted between two and nine times. The chain joins TRBV6-5 to TRBJ2-7; no definite D call. V dropped 0 bases and J dropped 6 bases, with 15 bases sitting between them. This CDR3 spans 15 amino acids. CDR1 MNHEY and CDR2 SVGAGI come from the germline V gene. The CDR3: CASSYSTATVGEQYF. The DNA of the CDR3 is TGTGCCAGCAGTTACTCGACTGCCACGGTAGGCGAGCAGTACTTC.

This clonotype has only a few counts. This sequence joins TRBV5-1 and TRBJ1-1; D is undetermined. Germline CDR1 SGHRS, CDR2 YFSETQ. V was pared by 4 bases and J by 0 bases, with 10 bases between. This CDR3 comprises 14 residues. In DNA, the CDR3 is TGCGCCAGCAGCCTTTCCTACATGAACACTGAAGCTTTCTTT. It translates to CASSLSYMNTEAFF.

A few counts support this clonotype. V and J are TRBV4-1 and TRBJ1-2; 8 nucleotides agree with TRBD1. Germline V gives CDR1 MGHRA, CDR2 YSYEKL. Unmatched junction bases numbered 10, after V lost 5 bases and J lost 5 bases. This CDR3 spans 15 amino acids. The CDR3 DNA reads TGCGCCAGCAGCTCCACACCGGGACAGGCATATGGCTACACCTTC. Its protein product is CASSSTPGQAYGYTF.

The CDR3 region has the DNA TGTGCCAGCAGCCTGGGACAGGAAGGTTACGAGCAGTACTTC. Translation: CASSLGQEGYEQYF. The chain is built from TRBV2 and TRBJ2-7, with 8 nucleotides matching TRBD1. Germline V gene lookup returns CDR1 SNHLY and CDR2 FYNNEI. This CDR3 spans 14 amino acids. The junction had 8 bases not matched to a gene; V was cut back by 6 bases and J by 4 bases. Full variable domain (missing parts from reference TRBV2 and TRBJ2-7): EPEVTQTPSHQVTQMGQEVILRCVPISNHLYFYWYRQILGQKVEFLVSFYNNEISEKSEIFDDQFSVERPDGSNFTLKIRSTKLEDSAMYFCASSLGQEGYEQYFGPGTRLTVT.

The chain has TRBV18 and TRBJ1-1; D gene unclear. The CDR3 is made up of 14 amino acids. V lost 2 bases to trimming and J lost 1 base, with 8 bases between them. The germline V gene encodes CDR1 KGHSH and CDR2 LQKENI. The CDR3 coding sequence is TGTGCCAGCTCACCAAGTAGCACGAACACTGAAGCTTTCTTT. As protein: CASSPSSTNTEAFF.

This clonotype was seen at least ten times. The chain recombines TRBV12-3 or TRBV12-4 with TRBJ2-3; D may match TRBD1 or TRBD2 (5 bases each). Trimming removed 2 bases at V and 4 bases at J, with 7 bases between. The CDR3 is made up of 13 amino acids. CDR3 coding DNA: TGTGCCAGCAGTTTACGAGGGGCAGATACGCAGTATTTT. Protein sequence: CASSLRGADTQYF.

The chain has TRBV9 and TRBJ2-2; D is unclear. From germline, CDR1 is SGDLS and CDR2 YYNGEE. Trimming cost V 3 bases and J 1 base, with 13 bases left between them. This CDR3 region has 16 residues. CDR3 in amino acids: CASSAARSGNTGELFF. Written as DNA, the CDR3 is TGTGCCAGCAGCGCTGCAAGGTCAGGGAACACCGGGGAGCTGTTTTTT.

This clonotype appeared a few times. The CDR3, as DNA: TGTGCCAGCAGCTTACTAACTAGCGGTCAAGAGACCCAGTACTTC. Translated, it gives CASSLLTSGQETQYF. The chain recombines TRBV7-8 with TRBJ2-5; 8 nucleotides match TRBD2. Germline CDR1 and CDR2: SGHVS and FQNEAQ. The V and J ends lost 2 bases and 2 bases, in that order; junction bases with no gene match: 4. This CDR3 comprises 15 residues.